This T cell receptor beta chain was identified during a study of blood T cell repertoires in COVID-19. At the level of the study: COVID-19 samples from acute and convalescent phases originated in the United States, Italy and Spain. Sources were T cells, B-cell-depleted T cells, or PBMCs; the material itself was cDNA or gDNA.

CDR3 length: 14 residues. The germline V gene encodes CDR1 SGHRS and CDR2 YFSETQ. Losses at the gene ends were 5 bases for V and 7 bases for J; bases not matched to a gene: 6. Enrolment of Seattle patients took place during active infection, and they were followed longitudinally. In the authors' methods: Amplifying reference gene primers gave estimates of nucleated cell counts. Sequencing was performed with immunoSEQ multiplex PCR; in TCRdb, only in-frame clones are kept and a portion is missing. V, J and clone size were drawn from that table, and D and trimming were deduced from the DNA. The sample includes under 250,000 clones, 75% to 85% seen only once; the top ten take around 5.5%.

This sequence was found in a man aged 50-60 years with COVID-19, enrolled during active disease. The rearrangement uses TRBV5-1 and TRBJ1-4; 9 bases align to TRBD1. Sequenced: peripheral blood. The CDR3 is CASRGTGGGEKLFF. The DNA of the CDR3 is TGCGCCAGCAGGGGAACAGGGGGCGGTGAAAAACTGTTTTTT.